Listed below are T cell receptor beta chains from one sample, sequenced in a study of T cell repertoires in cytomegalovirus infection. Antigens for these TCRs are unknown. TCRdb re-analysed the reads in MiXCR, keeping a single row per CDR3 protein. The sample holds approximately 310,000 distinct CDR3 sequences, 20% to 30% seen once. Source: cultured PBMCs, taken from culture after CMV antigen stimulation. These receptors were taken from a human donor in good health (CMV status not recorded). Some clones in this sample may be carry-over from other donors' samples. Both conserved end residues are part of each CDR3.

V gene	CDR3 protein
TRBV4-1	CASSLLLKGSYNEQFF
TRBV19	CASSQPGGASIGGLKYF
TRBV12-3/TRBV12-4	CASRLLAGAYNEQFF
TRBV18	CASSPPDRVGYEQYF
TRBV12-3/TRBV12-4	CASSLFLRGSEETQYF
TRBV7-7	CASSSDARETQYF
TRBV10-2	CASSDGHNEQFF
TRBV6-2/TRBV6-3	CASRTGGSSYNEQFF
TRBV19	CASSQFRQVLTGELFF
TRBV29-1	CSVELQPYTDTQYF
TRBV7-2	CASSRLKNHEQYF
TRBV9	CASSPQITSETQYF
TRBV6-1	CASSATGPIYGYTF
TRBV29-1	CSVGWGGETQYF
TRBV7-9	CASSGDRSIQETQYF
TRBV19	CASSAGRGSLGANQPQHF
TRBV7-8	CASSLGRSGANVLTF
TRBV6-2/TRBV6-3	CASSYSVSSSYNEQFF
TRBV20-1	CSASSGRGGNEQFF
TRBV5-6	CASKPWGRLVTDTQYF
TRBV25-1	CASTLTSGRPGGNEQFF
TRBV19	CASSFRGPTEAFF
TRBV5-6	CASSPGGDRWRTEAFF
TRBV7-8	CASSPSQRGVYQETQYF
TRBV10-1	CASSSGLADRRYNF
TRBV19	CASSFRTHESSYNSPLHF
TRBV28	CASNGQGDSRNTEAFF
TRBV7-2	CASSFGAGTNTEAFF
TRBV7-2	CASSPDRGGGYTF
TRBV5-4	CASSSPGLGPEQYF
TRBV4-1	CASSQGWTSEAFF
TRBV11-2	CASSPRTGVETQYF
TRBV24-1	CATSDLPLAGATNEQFF
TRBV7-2	CASSLGLGSYEQYF
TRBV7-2	CASSFSPDYQPQHF
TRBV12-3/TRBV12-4	CASSVGGPTDTQYF
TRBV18	CASSPMVSRGNEKLFF
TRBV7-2	CASSLASSGSGTDTQYF
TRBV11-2	CASSLGARTTYNEQFF
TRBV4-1	CASSRGESAYNEQFF
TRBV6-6	CASSFPVPGGYGYTF